This TCR beta chain was identified during a study of control samples from healthy donors and cancer patients. V lost 8 bases to trimming and J lost 3 bases, with 14 bases between them. This CDR3 is built from 14 residues. The germline V gene has CDR1 MNHNY and CDR2 SVGAGI (reference sequence). Profiling relied on immunoSEQ multiplex PCR, and the TCRdb table lists in-frame clones only, not all of them. The table has around 120,000 clones, 85% to 95% seen once. The chain links TRBV6-6 to TRBJ2-1; D is possibly TRBD1 or TRBD2 (5 bases each). This receptor was identified in a young man in good health. The sequenced sample consisted of blood. This chain's CDR3 is CASSWGTIYNEQFF. The CDR3 nucleotides are TGTGCCAGCTCATGGGGGACCATCTACAATGAGCAGTTCTTC.